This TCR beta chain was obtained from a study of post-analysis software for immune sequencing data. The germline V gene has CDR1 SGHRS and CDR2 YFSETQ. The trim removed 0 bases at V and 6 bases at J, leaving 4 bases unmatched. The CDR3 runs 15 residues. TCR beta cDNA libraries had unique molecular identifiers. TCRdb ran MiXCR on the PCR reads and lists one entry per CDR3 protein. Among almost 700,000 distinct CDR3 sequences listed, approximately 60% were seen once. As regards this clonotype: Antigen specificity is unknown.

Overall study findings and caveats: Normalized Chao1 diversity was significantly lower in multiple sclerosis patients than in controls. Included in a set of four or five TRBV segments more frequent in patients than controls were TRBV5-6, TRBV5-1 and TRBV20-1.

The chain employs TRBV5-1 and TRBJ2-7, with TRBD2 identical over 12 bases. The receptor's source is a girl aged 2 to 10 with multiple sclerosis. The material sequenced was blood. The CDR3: CASSLGLAGVSEQYF. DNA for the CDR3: TGCGCCAGCAGCTTGGGACTAGCGGGAGTATCCGAGCAGTACTTC.